A single T cell receptor beta chain is shown here with its context. Sequencing was performed with immunoSEQ multiplex PCR; in TCRdb, only in-frame clones are kept and a portion is missing. The table records about 1 million clones, about 75% of them present only once. The data belong to a study of shared clonotypes between healthy human individuals. Deletions cut 7 bases from V and 1 base from J, with 13 bases between. CDR1 is MGHDK, CDR2 SYGVNS, per germline. The length of the CDR3 is 15 residues. This clonotype originated in a man between 18 and 29 years old in good health. The genes are TRBV25-1 and TRBJ1-4, with a tentative D call TRBD1 (6 bases). The sample consisted of memory CD4+ T cells sorted from blood. This sample's subset: CD45RA-negative fraction. The CDR3 DNA reads TGTGCCAGCACCCTAGGGGGTCTAACTAATGAAAAACTGTTTTTT. This translates into CASTLGGLTNEKLFF.